This T cell receptor beta chain emerged from a study of cytomegalovirus exposure and HLA in healthy donors. Study results and caveats: Later genetic work tied a missense DCLRE1C variant to beta-chain V and J trimming. Fewer than 200 TCR beta chains were listed as cytomegalovirus-associated.

The PCR was carried out with 60 Vbeta primers and 13 Jbeta primers. Here immunoSEQ multiplex PCR was the method, and the copy in TCRdb shows in-frame clones only, minus some. Of fewer than 150,000 clones listed, 77% are singletons. The CDR3 sequence is 15 residues long. V lost 2 bases to trimming and J lost 4 bases; unmatched junction nucleotides: 3. Germline CDR1 and CDR2: MGHRA and YSYEKL. In this sample, this clone turned up many times. What it recognizes is unknown. The rearrangement joins TRBV4-1 to TRBJ2-2, with 8 bases identical to TRBD2. Sequenced sample: PBMCs. The sequence was collected from a woman in her forties or fifties in good health and CMV-seronegative. Here the CDR3 reads CASSQSGGRTGELFF. CDR3 DNA: TGCGCCAGCAGCCAAAGCGGGGGACGCACCGGGGAGCTGTTTTTT.